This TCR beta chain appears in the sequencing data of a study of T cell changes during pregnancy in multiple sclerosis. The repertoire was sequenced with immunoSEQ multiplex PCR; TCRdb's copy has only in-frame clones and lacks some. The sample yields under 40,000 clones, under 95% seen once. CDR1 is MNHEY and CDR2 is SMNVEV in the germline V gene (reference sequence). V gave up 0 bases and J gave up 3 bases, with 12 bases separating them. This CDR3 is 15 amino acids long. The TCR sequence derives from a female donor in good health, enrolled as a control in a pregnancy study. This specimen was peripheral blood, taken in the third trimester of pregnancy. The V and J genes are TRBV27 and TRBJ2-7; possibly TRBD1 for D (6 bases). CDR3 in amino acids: CASSLSWTAHYEQYF. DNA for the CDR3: TGTGCCAGCAGTTTATCCTGGACAGCGCACTACGAGCAGTACTTC.